Listed here are 8 T cell receptor beta chains from one sample, sequenced in a study of blood T cell repertoires in COVID-19. Here immunoSEQ multiplex PCR was the method, and the copy in TCRdb shows in-frame clones only, minus some. Counted here are approximately 350,000 clones, around 83% occurring once; the ten biggest clones make up under 3%. Material for sequencing was peripheral blood. These receptors came from a man between 25 and 39 years old with active or convalescent COVID-19.

For this clone: Other DNA sequences of this sample code for an identical CDR3. The chain employs TRBV2 and TRBJ2-3, with D perhaps matching TRBD1 (8 bases). Germline-derived CDR1 and CDR2 are SNHLY and FYNNEI. The length of the CDR3 is 13 residues. Trimming removed 8 bases at V and 5 bases at J, with 14 bases between. The CDR3 coding sequence is TGTGCCAGCGGGTACAGGGGGGGAGATACGCAGTATTTT. Translation gives CASGYRGGDTQYF.

The rearrangement links TRBV3-1 (or the pseudogene TRBV3-2) to TRBJ2-7; 7 bases agree with TRBD1. This CDR3 region has 12 residues. Per germline, CDR1 LGHDT and CDR2 YNNKEL (reference sequence). Trimming at V came to 5 bases and at J to 4 bases, leaving 2 bases not matched to a gene. The CDR3 nucleotides are TGTGCCAGCAGCGGGACAGTTTACGAGCAGTACTTC. Translating it yields CASSGTVYEQYF.

The chain combines TRBV19 with TRBJ1-6; D gene ambiguous. Germline V lookup: CDR1 LNHDA, CDR2 SQIVND (reference sequence). V was pared by 4 bases and J by 10 bases, with 8 bases between. The CDR3 consists of 12 residues. The CDR3 spells CASSSAGSPLHF. For the CDR3, the DNA is TGTGCCAGTAGTAGCGCGGGATCACCCCTCCACTTT.

V usage is TRBV7-2 and J usage is TRBJ1-5; 7 nucleotides agree with TRBD1. V dropped 4 bases and J dropped 6; count of bases not matched to a gene: 9. Per the germline V gene, CDR1 is SGHTA and CDR2 is FQGNSA. The CDR3 is made up of 15 amino acids. The chain's CDR3 is CASSSLTGISQPQHF. CDR3 coding DNA: TGTGCCAGCAGCTCCTTGACAGGGATCAGTCAGCCCCAGCATTTT.

J is TRBJ2-1 and V is TRBV24-1, with 8 bases aligning to TRBD2. Looked up from germline, CDR1 is KGHDR and CDR2 is SFDVKD. V shed 9 bases and J 4 bases; nucleotides not matched to a gene: 19. The CDR3 totals 18 residues. The DNA of the CDR3 is TGTGCCACCGCCTCCGGGGGGGCTAGCGGACATGGATACAATGAGCAGTTCTTC. This gives the protein CATASGGASGHGYNEQFF.

The rearrangement links TRBV29-1 to TRBJ1-5, with TRBD1 identical over 9 bases. CDR3 size: 13 residues. The trim removed 6 bases at V and 5 bases at J, leaving 5 bases unmatched. CDR1 SQVTM and CDR2 ANQGSEA come from the germline V gene. CDR3 DNA sequence: TGCAGCGTGGGCCGGGACAGGGATCAGCCCCAGCATTTT. This gives the protein CSVGRDRDQPQHF.

V usage is TRBV11-3 and J usage is TRBJ1-1; D unclear. The germline V and J ends were trimmed by 3 bases and 1 base, with 3 bases remaining between them. Per germline, CDR1 SGHNT and CDR2 YENEEA. The CDR3 is 12 residues long. CDR3: CASSFQNTEAFF. The DNA for the CDR3 is TGTGCCAGCAGCTTCCAGAACACTGAAGCTTTCTTT.

The gene calls are TRBV6-5 and TRBJ2-3; 11 nucleotides match TRBD1. From germline, CDR1 is MNHEY and CDR2 SVGAGI. This CDR3 is 14 amino acids long. J lost 4 bases, V lost 6 bases, and 3 bases had no gene match. Written as DNA, the CDR3 is TGTGCCAGCAGAAGGACAGGGGGCCCAGATACGCAGTATTTT. Encoded protein: CASRRTGGPDTQYF.